This T cell receptor beta chain was observed in a study of blood T cell repertoires in COVID-19. Overall study: Acute and convalescent COVID-19 samples came from the United States, Italy and Spain. The cDNA or gDNA used as material had been derived from T cells, B-cell-depleted T cells, or PBMCs.

How the authors handled the data: Counts of nucleated cells, estimated from reference gene primer amplification, were obtained. Method: immunoSEQ multiplex PCR; TCRdb's copy keeps in-frame clones and lacks some. V and J calls and clone size come straight from that table; D and trimming were deduced from the DNA. Seen here are roughly 160,000 clones, approximately 86% observed once, and the top ten hold 2% to 3%. This clone has more than one count but fewer than ten. One end of the junction does not line up with germline, which may come from a read error. Those enrolled in Seattle joined during active infection and were followed longitudinally afterward. The sequence derives from a woman aged 80 or over with COVID-19, enrolled during active disease. Source material: peripheral blood.

As DNA, the CDR3 is TGTGCCAGCAGTTTAGGTCCTTCTGGAAACACCATATATTTT. Protein sequence: CASSLGPSGNTIYF. This sequence joins TRBV7-2 and TRBJ1-3; D is undetermined. The CDR3 extends over 14 amino acids. The germline CDR1 and CDR2 sequences are SGHTA and FQGNSA.